Listed below are T cell receptor beta chains from one sample, sequenced in a study of CXCR3-negative and CXCR3-positive naive CD8 T cells. For each CDR3 protein, TCRdb gives one entry from its re-call of the 5' RACE reads, without DNA. The listing records 130,000 to 150,000 distinct CDR3 sequences. Sample: naive CXCR3+ CD8+ T cells from blood. The receptors were sampled from a human donor in good health. Some clones in this sample may be carry-over from other donors' samples. CDR3s include the opening cysteine and the closing phenylalanine or tryptophan. Each record gives: V gene, J gene, CDR3 protein.

>TRBV7-8|TRBJ1-5
CASSVGTGDQPQHF
>TRBV15|TRBJ2-7
CATSSQTAGSYEQYF
>TRBV5-1|TRBJ2-5
CASSEASSGFQETQYF
>TRBV7-2|TRBJ2-1
CASSFPLNEQFF
>TRBV5-6|TRBJ2-7
CASSQGTHEQYF
>TRBV10-3|TRBJ2-7
CAISEGRGLDEQYF
>TRBV5-1|TRBJ2-1
CASSQRTSSYNEQFF
>TRBV20-1|TRBJ2-1
CSARGGLHNEQFF
>TRBV24-1|TRBJ2-1
CATSDLQVRYNEQFF
>TRBV7-8|TRBJ2-3
CAISLRRERGFDTQYF
>TRBV3-1|TRBJ2-2
CASSQVRDRGNTGELFF
>TRBV7-9|TRBJ1-4
CASSSRDTPNEKLFF
>TRBV5-1|TRBJ1-1
CASSFFGRDEAFF
>TRBV7-9|TRBJ1-1
CASSFGGIRTEAFF
>TRBV7-2|TRBJ2-7
CASSAYGTSDEQYF
>TRBV14|TRBJ2-1
CASSPVGLSYNEQFF
>TRBV7-2|TRBJ2-6
CASTTGPGGANVLTF
>TRBV7-9|TRBJ2-7
CASSAPPAAEQYF
>TRBV7-9|TRBJ2-7
CASSSGPYEQYF
>TRBV6-6|TRBJ1-1
CASSYPGTALNEAFF
>TRBV7-9|TRBJ1-1
CASSLSPENTEAFF
>TRBV27|TRBJ2-3
CASSLLMGRTAAQYF
>TRBV11-2|TRBJ2-7
CASSLVGFYEQYF
>TRBV7-9|TRBJ2-3
CASSAASTDTQYF
>TRBV11-3|TRBJ2-5
CASSSPAGGGETQYF
>TRBV29-1|TRBJ1-2
CSVDGQGGGYTF
>TRBV10-2|TRBJ2-7
CASSESVGAPTYEQYF
>TRBV10-3|TRBJ2-1
CATFDILSYNEQFF
>TRBV9|TRBJ2-7
CASSASGGRPTTYEQYF
>TRBV29-1|TRBJ2-7
CSVEGSGETYEKYF
>TRBV13|TRBJ1-1
CASSNLGGTEAFF
>TRBV7-9|TRBJ2-7
CASSSGDYGQYF
>TRBV20-1|TRBJ2-7
CSASVPGLAPAYEQYF
>TRBV29-1|TRBJ2-3
CSVRLAGYADTQYF
>TRBV20-1|TRBJ2-1
CSARDIRLAGTYNEQFF
>TRBV20-1|TRBJ2-5
CSARGPLLSGAKETQYF
>TRBV12-3/TRBV12-4|TRBJ2-1
CASRLQFSYNEQFF
>TRBV7-3|TRBJ2-3
CASSLTGGASDTQYF
>TRBV11-3|TRBJ2-1
CASSPEVGSNGDEQFF
>TRBV20-1|TRBJ2-4
CSARSEASGNIQYF
>TRBV11-2|TRBJ2-2
CASRSRRARNPGELFF
>TRBV6-6|TRBJ1-1
CASSYPGTGGNTEAFF
>TRBV12-3/TRBV12-4|TRBJ2-4
CASSPDRGASKNIQYF
>TRBV4-3|TRBJ2-1
CASSQVRLVSGGDYPYNEQFF
>TRBV18|TRBJ1-1
CASSLRTGNYTEAFF
>TRBV5-1|TRBJ2-3
CASSFKGGVTDTQYF
>TRBV7-8|TRBJ2-2
CASSLGYPTNTGELFF
>TRBV7-9|TRBJ2-2
CARTGTATGELFF
>TRBV7-9|TRBJ1-1
CASVGGGLMNTEAFF
>TRBV3-1|TRBJ1-1
CASSQDQVMNTEAFF
>TRBV30|TRBJ1-1
CAWSSEGYEAFF
>TRBV28|TRBJ2-7
CASSSRLAGPPEQYF
>TRBV19|TRBJ1-6
CASSADRNSPLHF
>TRBV30|TRBJ2-1
CAWSPTSYNEQFF
>TRBV28|TRBJ1-3
CACGPSSSGNTIYF
>TRBV28|TRBJ1-6
CASSLELQANSPLHF
>TRBV29-1|TRBJ2-7
CSGWDRGYEQYF
>TRBV5-1|TRBJ1-1
CASSSGTGDTEAFF